This record covers a single T cell receptor (beta chain). Its target is unknown. This table comes from immunoSEQ multiplex PCR, and its TCRdb copy is limited to in-frame clones, with some not included. The sample has approximately 82,000 clones, over 85% seen once. The data originate from a study of graft-versus-host responses after intestinal transplantation. Germline V gene sequence: CDR1 MGHRA, CDR2 YSYEKL. Trimming pared 0 bases from V and 5 bases from J, leaving 10 bases between. CDR3 size: 14 residues. The TCR comes from a human donor who was the organ donor for an intestinal transplant. The sample in question was unstimulated CD8+ T cells sorted from spleen or lymph node cells, obtained before transplant. This chain joins TRBV4-1 and TRBJ1-1, with a possible D match to TRBD1 (5 bases). CDR3 loop: CASSQEMGGTEAFF. In DNA form, the CDR3 reads TGCGCCAGCAGCCAAGAAATGGGGGGGACTGAAGCTTTCTTT.